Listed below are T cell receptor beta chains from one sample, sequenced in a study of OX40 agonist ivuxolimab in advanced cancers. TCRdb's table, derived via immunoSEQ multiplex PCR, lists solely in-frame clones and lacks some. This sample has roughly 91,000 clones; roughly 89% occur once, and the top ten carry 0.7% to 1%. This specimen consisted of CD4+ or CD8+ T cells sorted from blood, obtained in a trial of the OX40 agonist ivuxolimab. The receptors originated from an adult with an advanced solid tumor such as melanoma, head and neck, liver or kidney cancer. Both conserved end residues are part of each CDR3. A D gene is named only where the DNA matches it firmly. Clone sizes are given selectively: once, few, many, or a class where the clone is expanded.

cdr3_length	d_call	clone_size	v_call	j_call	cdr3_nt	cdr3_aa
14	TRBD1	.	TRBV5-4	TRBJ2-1	TGTGCCAGCAGCTATGAACAGGGGTCCAATGAGCAGTTCTTC	CASSYEQGSNEQFF
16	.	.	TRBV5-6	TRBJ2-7	TGTGCCAGCAGCTTCCTACAGACCTACTCGACCTACGAGCAGTACTTC	CASSFLQTYSTYEQYF
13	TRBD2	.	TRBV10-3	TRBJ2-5	TGTGCCACCTCTACTAGCGACCAAGAGACCCAGTACTTC	CATSTSDQETQYF
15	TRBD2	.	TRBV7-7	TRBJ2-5	TGTGCTAGCAGCTTAAGCGGGGGGCGAGGAGAGACCCAGTACTTC	CASSLSGGRGETQYF
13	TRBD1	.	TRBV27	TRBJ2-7	TGTGCCAGCAGTTTGGGGACAGGGTACGAGCAGTACTTC	CASSLGTGYEQYF
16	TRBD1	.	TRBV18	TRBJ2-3	TGTGCCAGCTCACCTAGGACAGGCGTACGCACAGATACGCAGTATTTT	CASSPRTGVRTDTQYF
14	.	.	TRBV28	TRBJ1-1	TGTGCCAGCATAAATGGACGGTTGAACACTGAAGCTTTCTTT	CASINGRLNTEAFF
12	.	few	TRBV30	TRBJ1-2	TGTGCCTGGAGTGTACAAGGGTATGGCTACACCTTC	CAWSVQGYGYTF
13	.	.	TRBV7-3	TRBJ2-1	TGTGCCAGCAGCTTAAAGGGGAACAATGAGCAGTTCTTC	CASSLKGNNEQFF
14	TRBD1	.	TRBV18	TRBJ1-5	TGTGCCAGCGCAGCTGACAGGGGGTATCAGCCCCAGCATTTT	CASAADRGYQPQHF
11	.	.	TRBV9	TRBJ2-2	TGTGCCAGCCGAAGGGAAGGGGAGCTGTTTTTT	CASRREGELFF
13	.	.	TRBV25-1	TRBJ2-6	TGTGCCAGCAGTCTCTCTGGGGCCAACGTCCTGACTTTC	CASSLSGANVLTF
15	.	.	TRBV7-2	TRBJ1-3	TGTGCCAGCAGGCCGACGGGCCTCTCTGGAAACACCATATATTTT	CASRPTGLSGNTIYF
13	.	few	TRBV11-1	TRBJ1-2	TGTGCCAGCGAGGGGCGATTCCACTATGGCTACACCTTC	CASEGRFHYGYTF
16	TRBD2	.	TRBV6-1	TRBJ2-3	TGTGCCAGCAGTGATCAGCGGGGGGCTAGCACAGATACGCAGTATTTT	CASSDQRGASTDTQYF
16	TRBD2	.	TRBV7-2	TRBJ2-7	TGTGCCAGCAGCTTGAATTGGGGGGGGTCCCCCTACGAGCAGTACTTC	CASSLNWGGSPYEQYF
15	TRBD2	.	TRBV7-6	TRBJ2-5	TGTGCCAGCAGCTTTGGCGGGGGGGCCCGGGAGACCCAGTACTTC	CASSFGGGARETQYF
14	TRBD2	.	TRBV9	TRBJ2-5	TGTGCCAGCAGCGTAGGGGGGACTATGGAGACCCAGTACTTC	CASSVGGTMETQYF
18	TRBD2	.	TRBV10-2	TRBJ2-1	TGCGCCAGCGTCCTGACTAGCGGGGGGGGTAGCTCCTACAATGAGCAGTTCTTC	CASVLTSGGGSSYNEQFF
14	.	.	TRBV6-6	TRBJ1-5	TGTGCCAGCAGTACAGACAGACGCAATCAGCCCCAGCATTTT	CASSTDRRNQPQHF
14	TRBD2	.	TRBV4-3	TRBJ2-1	TGCGCCAGCAGCTGGACTAGCGGGGGTAATGAGCAGTTCTTC	CASSWTSGGNEQFF
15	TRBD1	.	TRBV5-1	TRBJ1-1	TGCGCCAGCAGCTTGGTATCAGGGGGCCAAACTGAAGCTTTCTTT	CASSLVSGGQTEAFF
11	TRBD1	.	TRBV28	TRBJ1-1	TGTGCCAGCCACGCACAGGGGAGAGCTTTCTTT	CASHAQGRAFF
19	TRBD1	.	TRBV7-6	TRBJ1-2	TGTGCCAGCAGCTTCCACCGGGGGGACGGACAGGGACCGAGGTATGGCTACACCTTC	CASSFHRGDGQGPRYGYTF
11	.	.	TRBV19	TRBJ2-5	TGTGCCAGTAGTAGCCAAGAGACCCAGTACTTC	CASSSQETQYF
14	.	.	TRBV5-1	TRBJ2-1	TGCGCCAGCAGCTTGGATAGGACAACCAATGAGCAGTTCTTC	CASSLDRTTNEQFF
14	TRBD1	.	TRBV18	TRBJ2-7	TGTGCCAGCTCAGTGAAGGGACAGGGGGACGAGCAGTACTTC	CASSVKGQGDEQYF
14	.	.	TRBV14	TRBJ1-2	TGTGCCAGCAGCCAAGACGTGTTTACCTATGGCTACACCTTC	CASSQDVFTYGYTF
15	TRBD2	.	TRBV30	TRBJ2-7	TGTGCCTGGAGTGTATTTCTAAGGGGAGGGTACGAGCAGTACTTC	CAWSVFLRGGYEQYF
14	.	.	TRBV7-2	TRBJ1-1	TGTGCCAGCAGCTTAGGGGTAGGGGACCGACGTGCTTTCTTT	CASSLGVGDRRAFF
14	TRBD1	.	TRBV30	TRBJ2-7	TGTGCCTGGAGTGAGAAACAGGGGGTTTACGAGCAGTACTTC	CAWSEKQGVYEQYF
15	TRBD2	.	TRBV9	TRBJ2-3	TGTGCCAGCAGTGGTTATCGGGGGGGCCGAGATACGCAGTATTTT	CASSGYRGGRDTQYF
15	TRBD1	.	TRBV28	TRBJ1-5	TGTGCCAGCAGTTCCGTACAGGGGGACAATCAGCCCCAGCATTTT	CASSSVQGDNQPQHF
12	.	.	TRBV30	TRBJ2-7	TGTGCCTGGAGTGTACAAGGGGTCGAGCAGTACTTC	CAWSVQGVEQYF
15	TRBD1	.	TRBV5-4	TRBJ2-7	TGTGCCAGCAGCATGGACAGGGTCAGCTCCTACGAGCAGTACTTC	CASSMDRVSSYEQYF
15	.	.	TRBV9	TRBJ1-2	TGTGCCAGCAGCACCCCGGACGGGGCTAACTATGGCTACACCTTC	CASSTPDGANYGYTF
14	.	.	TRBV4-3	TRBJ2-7	TGCGCCAGCAGCCAAGTGGTAGGGGGCTACGAGCAGTACTTC	CASSQVVGGYEQYF
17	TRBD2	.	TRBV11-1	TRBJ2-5	TGTGCCAGCAGCCCCCAGCGGGGGGCGCTCCTTCGGGGGACCCAGTACTTC	CASSPQRGALLRGTQYF
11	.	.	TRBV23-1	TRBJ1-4	TGCGCCAGCAGTCGGAATGAAAAACTGTTTTTT	CASSRNEKLFF
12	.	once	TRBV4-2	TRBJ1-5	TGTGCCAGCAGCCATTTAAATCAGCCCCAGCATTTT	CASSHLNQPQHF
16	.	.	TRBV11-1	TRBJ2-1	TGTGCCAGCAGCTTAGGTCTGGTTAGCTCCTACAATGAGCAGTTCTTC	CASSLGLVSSYNEQFF
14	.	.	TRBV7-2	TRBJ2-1	TGTGCCAGCAGAGCCGGGACGCCGACGGAGGAGCAGTTCTTC	CASRAGTPTEEQFF
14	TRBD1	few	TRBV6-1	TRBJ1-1	TGTGCCAGCAGTGGGGGACAGGGGAACACTGAAGCTTTCTTT	CASSGGQGNTEAFF
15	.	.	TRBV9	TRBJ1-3	TGTGCCAGCAGCCTGAGGGGGGCGTCGGGAAACACCATATATTTT	CASSLRGASGNTIYF
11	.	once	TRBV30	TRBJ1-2	TGTGCCCGAGGACGGGATTTAGGCTACACCTTC	CARGRDLGYTF
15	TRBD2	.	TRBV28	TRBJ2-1	TGTGCCTCCGCTAGCGGGGGTATAACCTACAATGAGCAGTTCTTC	CASASGGITYNEQFF
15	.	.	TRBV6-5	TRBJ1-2	TGTGCCAGCAGTTACGACCCAGGATTTAACTATGGCTACACCTTC	CASSYDPGFNYGYTF
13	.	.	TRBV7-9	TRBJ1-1	TGTGCCAGCAGCTTACCGTTGAACACTGAAGCTTTCTTT	CASSLPLNTEAFF
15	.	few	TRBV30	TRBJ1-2	TGTGCCTGGACCTCCGTAGGCGGGGGGGGCTATGGCTACACCTTC	CAWTSVGGGGYGYTF
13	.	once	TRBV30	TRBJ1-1	TGTGCCTCGAGGGGGGGGATGAACACTGAAGCTTTCTTT	CASRGGMNTEAFF
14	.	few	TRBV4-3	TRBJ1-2	TGCGCCAGCAGCCAAGATATCACAGGCTATGGCTACACCTTC	CASSQDITGYGYTF
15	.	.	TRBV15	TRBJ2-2	TGTGCCACCAGCAGAGGCACACAAAACACCGGGGAGCTGTTTTTT	CATSRGTQNTGELFF
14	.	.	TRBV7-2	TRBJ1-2	TGTGCCAGCAGCGATGCAGGGGAATTCTATGGCTACACCTTC	CASSDAGEFYGYTF
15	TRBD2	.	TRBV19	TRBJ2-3	TGTGCCAGTAGTCCGACTAGCGGGGGCACAGATACGCAGTATTTT	CASSPTSGGTDTQYF
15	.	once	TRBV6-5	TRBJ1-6	TGTGCCAGCAGTTACTCGGGACCACGGGGCTCACCCCTCCACTTT	CASSYSGPRGSPLHF